This entry is about one T cell receptor (beta chain). The antigen is not known. The data belong to a study of T-cell memory formation after mild COVID-19. Study findings and constraints: Pre-infection memory harbored some responding clones, suggesting cross-reactive memory joined.

CDR1 MNHEY and CDR2 SVGEGT come from the germline V gene. The V end was cut by 1 base, the J end by 5 bases, with 14 bases between. The CDR3 is 15 residues long. Using constant-segment primers, 5'RACE produced TCR alpha and TCR beta cDNA libraries carrying sample barcodes and UMIs. TCRdb processed the 5' RACE reads anew with MiXCR; each CDR3 protein has one entry. This table holds under 250,000 distinct CDR3 sequences, about 9.2% found once. The TCR comes from a man between 18 and 29 years old who had mild COVID-19 (a few samples of this study predate the infection). Cell type and time point are not known. The chain joins TRBV6-2 or TRBV6-3 to TRBJ2-5; the D is unclear. Sequencing was performed on PBMCs or a T cell subset sorted from them (not recorded which). CDR3 nucleotide sequence: TGTGCCAGCAGTTACTTGGAGCTGTCTAGGGAGACCCAGTACTTC. Translation gives CASSYLELSRETQYF.